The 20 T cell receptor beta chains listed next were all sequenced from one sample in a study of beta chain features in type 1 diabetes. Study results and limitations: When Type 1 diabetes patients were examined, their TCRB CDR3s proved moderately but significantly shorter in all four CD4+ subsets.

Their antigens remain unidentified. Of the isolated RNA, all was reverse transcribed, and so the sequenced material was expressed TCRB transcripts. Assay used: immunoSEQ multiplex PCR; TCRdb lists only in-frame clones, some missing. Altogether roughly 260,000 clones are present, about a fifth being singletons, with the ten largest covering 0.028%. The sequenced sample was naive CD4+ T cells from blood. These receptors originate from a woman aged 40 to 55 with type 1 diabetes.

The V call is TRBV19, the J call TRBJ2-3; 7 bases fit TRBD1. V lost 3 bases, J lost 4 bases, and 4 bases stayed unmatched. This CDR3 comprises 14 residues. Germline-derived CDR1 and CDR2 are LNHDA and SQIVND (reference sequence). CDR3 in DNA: TGTGCCAGTAGTATGCAGGGGGAAGCAGATACGCAGTATTTT. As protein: CASSMQGEADTQYF. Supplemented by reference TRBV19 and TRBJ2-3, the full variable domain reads DGGITQSPKYLFRKEGQNVTLSCEQNLNHDAMYWYRQDPGQGLRLIYYSQIVNDFQKGDIAEGYSVSREKKESFPLTVTSAQKNPTAFYLCASSMQGEADTQYFGPGTRLTVL.

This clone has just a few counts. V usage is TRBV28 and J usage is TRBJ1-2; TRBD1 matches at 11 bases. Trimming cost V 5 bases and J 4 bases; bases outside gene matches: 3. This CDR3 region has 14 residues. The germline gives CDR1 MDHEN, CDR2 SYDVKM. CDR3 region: CASSTGQGAYGYTF. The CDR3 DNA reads TGTGCCAGCAGTACTGGACAGGGGGCCTATGGCTACACCTTC.

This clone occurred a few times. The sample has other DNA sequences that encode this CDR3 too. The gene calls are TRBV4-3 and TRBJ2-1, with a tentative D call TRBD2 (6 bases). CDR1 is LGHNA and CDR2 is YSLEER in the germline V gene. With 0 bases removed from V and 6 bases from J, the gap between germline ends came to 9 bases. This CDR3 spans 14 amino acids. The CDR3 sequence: CASSQDGRGNEQFF. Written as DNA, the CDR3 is TGCGCCAGCAGCCAAGATGGGCGGGGCAATGAGCAGTTCTTC.

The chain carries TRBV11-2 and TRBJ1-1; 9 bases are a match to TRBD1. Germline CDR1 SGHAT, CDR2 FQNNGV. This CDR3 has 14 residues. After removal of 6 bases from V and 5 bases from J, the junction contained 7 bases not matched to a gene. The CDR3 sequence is CASRPDRGWTEAFF. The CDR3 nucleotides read TGTGCCAGCAGACCGGACAGGGGTTGGACTGAAGCTTTCTTT.

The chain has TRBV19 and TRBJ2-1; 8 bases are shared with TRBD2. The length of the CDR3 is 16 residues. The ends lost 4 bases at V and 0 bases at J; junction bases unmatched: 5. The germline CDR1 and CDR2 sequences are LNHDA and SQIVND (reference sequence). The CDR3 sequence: CASSTISGSSYNEQFF. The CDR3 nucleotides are TGTGCCAGTAGTACGATAAGCGGGAGCTCCTACAATGAGCAGTTCTTC. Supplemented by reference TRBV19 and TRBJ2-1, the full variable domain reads DGGITQSPKYLFRKEGQNVTLSCEQNLNHDAMYWYRQDPGQGLRLIYYSQIVNDFQKGDIAEGYSVSREKKESFPLTVTSAQKNPTAFYLCASSTISGSSYNEQFFGPGTRLTVL.

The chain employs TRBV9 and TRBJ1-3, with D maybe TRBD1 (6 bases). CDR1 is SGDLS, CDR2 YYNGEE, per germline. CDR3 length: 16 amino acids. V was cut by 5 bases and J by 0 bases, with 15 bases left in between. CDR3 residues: CASSGQFGVSGNTIYF. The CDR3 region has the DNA TGTGCCAGCAGTGGACAGTTCGGGGTCTCTGGAAACACCATATATTTT.

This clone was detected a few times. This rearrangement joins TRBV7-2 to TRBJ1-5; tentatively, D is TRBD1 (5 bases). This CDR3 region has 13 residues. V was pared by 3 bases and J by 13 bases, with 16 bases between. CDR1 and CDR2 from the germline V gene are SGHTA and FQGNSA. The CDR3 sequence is CASSLSTLGAQHF. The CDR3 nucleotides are TGTGCCAGCAGCTTGTCCACCCTAGGGGCTCAGCATTTT.

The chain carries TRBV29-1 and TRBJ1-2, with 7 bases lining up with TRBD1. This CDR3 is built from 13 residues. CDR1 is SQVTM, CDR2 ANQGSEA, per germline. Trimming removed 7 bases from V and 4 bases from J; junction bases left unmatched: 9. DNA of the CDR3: TGCAGCGCAGGAAACCGGGACAGCTATGGCTACACCTTC. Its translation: CSAGNRDSYGYTF.

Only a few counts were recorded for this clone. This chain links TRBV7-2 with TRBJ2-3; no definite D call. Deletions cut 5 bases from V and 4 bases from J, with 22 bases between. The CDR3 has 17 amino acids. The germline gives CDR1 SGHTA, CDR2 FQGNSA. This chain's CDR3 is CASSPMAVTSSADTQYF. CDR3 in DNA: TGTGCCAGCAGCCCTATGGCGGTAACATCCTCCGCAGATACGCAGTATTTT. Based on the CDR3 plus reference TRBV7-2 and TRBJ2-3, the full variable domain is GAGVSQSPSNKVTEKGKDVELRCDPISGHTALYWYRQSLGQGLEFLIYFQGNSAPDKSGLPSDRFSAERTGGSVSTLTIQRTQQEDSAVYLCASSPMAVTSSADTQYFGPGTRLTVL.

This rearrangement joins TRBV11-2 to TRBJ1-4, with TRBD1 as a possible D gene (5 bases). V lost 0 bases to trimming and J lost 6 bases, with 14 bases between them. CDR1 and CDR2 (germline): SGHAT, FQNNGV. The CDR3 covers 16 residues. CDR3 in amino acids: CASSLDPNGGDEKLFF. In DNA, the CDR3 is TGTGCCAGCAGCTTAGATCCCAACGGGGGGGATGAAAAACTGTTTTTT.

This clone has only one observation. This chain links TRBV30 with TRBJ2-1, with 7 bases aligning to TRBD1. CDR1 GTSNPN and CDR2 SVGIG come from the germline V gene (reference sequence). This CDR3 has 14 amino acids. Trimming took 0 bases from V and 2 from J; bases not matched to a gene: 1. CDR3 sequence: CAWSVQGTYNEQFF. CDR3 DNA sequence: TGTGCCTGGAGTGTACAGGGGACCTACAATGAGCAGTTCTTC.

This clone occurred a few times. CDR3 bases: TGTGCCTGGAGTCGTCCAGTCGGGCGGGAGGGGGTAAAGACCCAGTACTTC. It is translated as CAWSRPVGREGVKTQYF. This chain uses TRBV30 with TRBJ2-5; TRBD2 agrees at 9 bases. V dropped 2 bases and J dropped 6; count of bases not matched to a gene: 16. Germline CDR1 is GTSNPN and CDR2 is SVGIG (reference sequence). The CDR3 extends over 17 amino acids.

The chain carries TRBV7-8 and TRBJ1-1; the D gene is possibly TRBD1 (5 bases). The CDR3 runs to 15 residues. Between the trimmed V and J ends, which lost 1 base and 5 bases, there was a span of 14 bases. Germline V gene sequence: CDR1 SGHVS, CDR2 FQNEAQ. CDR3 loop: CASSLGRGMRTEAFF. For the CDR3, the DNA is TGTGCCAGCAGCTTAGGGCGGGGGATGAGGACTGAAGCTTTCTTT.

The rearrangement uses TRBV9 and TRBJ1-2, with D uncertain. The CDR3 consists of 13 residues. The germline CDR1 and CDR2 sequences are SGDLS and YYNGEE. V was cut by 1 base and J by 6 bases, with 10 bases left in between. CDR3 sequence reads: CASSVNGVDGYTF. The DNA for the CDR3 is TGTGCCAGCAGCGTAAACGGGGTCGATGGCTACACCTTC.

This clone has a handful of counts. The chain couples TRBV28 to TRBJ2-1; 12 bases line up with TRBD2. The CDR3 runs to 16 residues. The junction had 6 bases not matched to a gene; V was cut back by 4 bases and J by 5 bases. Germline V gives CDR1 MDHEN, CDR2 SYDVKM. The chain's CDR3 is CASSSPTSGGHNEQFF. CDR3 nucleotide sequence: TGTGCCAGCAGTTCCCCGACTAGCGGGGGCCACAATGAGCAGTTCTTC.

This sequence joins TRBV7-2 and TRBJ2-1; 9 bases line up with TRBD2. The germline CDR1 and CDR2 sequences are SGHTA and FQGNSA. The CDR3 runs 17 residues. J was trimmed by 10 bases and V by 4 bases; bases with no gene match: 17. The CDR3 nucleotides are TGTGCCAGCAGCTCTCGGGGGAGCGGGAGGTCCCAGCGGGAGCAGTTCTTC. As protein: CASSSRGSGRSQREQFF.

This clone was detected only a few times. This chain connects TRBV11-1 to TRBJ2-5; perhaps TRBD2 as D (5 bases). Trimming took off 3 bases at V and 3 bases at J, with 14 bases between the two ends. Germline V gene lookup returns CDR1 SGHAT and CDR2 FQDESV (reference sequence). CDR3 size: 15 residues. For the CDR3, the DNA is TGTGCCAGCAGCTTTTCCCCCGGGGTGGAAGAGACCCAGTACTTC. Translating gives CASSFSPGVEETQYF.

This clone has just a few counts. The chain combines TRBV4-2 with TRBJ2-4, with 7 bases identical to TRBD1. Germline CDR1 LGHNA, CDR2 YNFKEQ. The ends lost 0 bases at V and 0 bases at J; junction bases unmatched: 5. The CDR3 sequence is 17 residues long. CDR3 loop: CASSQDRQGVAKNIQYF. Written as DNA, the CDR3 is TGTGCCAGCAGCCAAGATCGGCAGGGGGTAGCCAAAAACATTCAGTACTTC.

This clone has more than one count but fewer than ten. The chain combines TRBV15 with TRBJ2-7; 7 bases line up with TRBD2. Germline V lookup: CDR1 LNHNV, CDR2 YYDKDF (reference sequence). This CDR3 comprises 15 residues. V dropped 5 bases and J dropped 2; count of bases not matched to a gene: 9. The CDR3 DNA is TGTGCCACCAGCCTTGCGGGTCTAGCGGCCTACGAGCAGTACTTC. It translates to CATSLAGLAAYEQYF.

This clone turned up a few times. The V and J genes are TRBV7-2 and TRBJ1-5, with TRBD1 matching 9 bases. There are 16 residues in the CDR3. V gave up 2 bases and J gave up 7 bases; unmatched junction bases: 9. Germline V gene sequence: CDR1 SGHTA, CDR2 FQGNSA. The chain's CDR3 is CASSLRTGVLRQPQHF. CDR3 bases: TGTGCCAGCAGCTTAAGGACAGGGGTTTTGAGACAGCCCCAGCATTTT.